Listed here is a single TCR beta chain. Its antigen is not identified. Molecular barcoding with unique molecular identifiers was used for the TCRbeta library. Using its own MiXCR run on the PCR reads, TCRdb lists one record per CDR3 protein. Here the sample spans about 500,000 distinct CDR3 sequences, 10% to 12% being singletons. The CDR3 has 17 amino acids. Germline loops: CDR1 MNHEY, CDR2 SMNVEV (reference sequence). V lost 2 bases and J 7 bases, leaving 24 bases between the germline ends. These data are taken from a study of T-cell reconstitution after alpha-beta-depleted transplantation in children. Notes on the study in general: Surviving recipient T cells and thymic progenitors accounted for the high day-60 TCRbeta diversity observed in some patients. Several hundred expanded graft clones reportedly supplied alpha-beta T cells about two months after transplant. Newly generated T cells supplied most T-cell counts and diversity one year post-transplant.

The starting material was PBMCs, mostly from graft donor cells, obtained 180 days after TCRalphabeta/CD19-depleted stem cell transplant. The gene calls are TRBV27 and TRBJ2-7; the D gene is possibly TRBD2 (5 bases). The sequence derives from a female patient between 2 and 15 years old who had a stem cell transplant for aplastic anemia, so the T cells may come from the graft donor. This CDR3 is CASSLPGLDFTPGEQYF. In nucleotides, the CDR3 is TGTGCCAGCAGTTTACCCGGCTTGGACTTTACCCCTGGAGAGCAGTACTTC.